The 14 T cell receptor beta chains in this list originate from one sample, sequenced in a study of cytomegalovirus exposure and HLA in healthy donors. The PCR had 60 Vbeta and 13 Jbeta primers. Assay: immunoSEQ multiplex PCR; the TCRdb copy retains only in-frame clones and omits some. The sample includes approximately 180,000 clones, around four fifths seen only once; the top ten take more than 3.5%. Sequencing was done on a sample of PBMCs. The receptors stem from a woman aged 55 to 70 in good health and CMV-seropositive.

CDR3: CAWSRGAGNTIYF. In nucleotides, the CDR3 is TGTGCCTGGAGTCGCGGGGCTGGAAACACCATATATTTT. This rearrangement joins TRBV30 to TRBJ1-3; no clear D gene. The germline V gene encodes CDR1 GTSNPN and CDR2 SVGIG (reference sequence). There are 13 residues in the CDR3. Trimming cost V 2 bases and J 2 bases, with 7 bases left between them.

The chain couples TRBV5-1 to TRBJ2-3, with TRBD2 matching over 9 bases. Germline V gene data show CDR1 as SGHRS and CDR2 as YFSETQ. The CDR3 is 16 amino acids. V gave up 1 base and J gave up 6 bases; unmatched junction bases: 9. CDR3 amino acids: CASSLTAGGLGDTQYF. In DNA form, the CDR3 reads TGCGCCAGCAGCTTGACAGCGGGGGGCCTTGGGGATACGCAGTATTTT.

The chain combines TRBV2 with TRBJ2-5, with D maybe TRBD2 (6 bases). The CDR3 covers 13 residues. V was trimmed by 6 bases and J by 4 bases, leaving 12 bases between them. Germline CDR1 SNHLY, CDR2 FYNNEI. CDR3 coding DNA: TGTGCCAGCAGGACGGAGGGCCGAGAGACCCAGTACTTC. Its translation: CASRTEGRETQYF.

The sample holds one count of this clone. The gene calls are TRBV27 and TRBJ1-4; no clear D. V was pared by 5 bases and J by 2 bases, with 9 bases between. The germline gives CDR1 MNHEY, CDR2 SMNVEV (reference sequence). The CDR3 covers 14 residues. The CDR3 nucleotides read TGTGCCAGCAGTGAGTGGGCTACTAATGAAAAACTGTTTTTT. Protein: CASSEWATNEKLFF.

The V and J genes are TRBV7-9 and TRBJ1-2; no firm D call. The CDR3 loop spans 14 amino acids. V was shortened by 1 base and J by 1 base, with 7 bases between the two germline ends. The germline V gene encodes CDR1 SEHNR and CDR2 FQNEAQ (reference sequence). CDR3 sequence: CASSLGQYNYGYTF. The CDR3 DNA reads as TGTGCCAGCAGCTTAGGGCAGTATAACTATGGCTACACCTTC.

The chain uses TRBV5-1 and TRBJ1-2; 9 bases agree with TRBD1. V trimming: 4 bases; J trimming: 7 bases; junction bases outside the gene matches: 8. Germline V gene data show CDR1 as SGHRS and CDR2 as YFSETQ. The CDR3 runs 14 residues. The CDR3 DNA reads TGCGCCAGCAGCCTCACGGGACAGGGTTTTGGCTACACCTTC. It specifies CASSLTGQGFGYTF.

This clone was observed a handful of times. The V and J genes are TRBV7-6 and TRBJ1-1; the D is unclear. The germline V and J ends were trimmed by 1 base and 9 bases, with 18 bases remaining between them. There are 15 residues in the CDR3. Looked up from germline, CDR1 is SGHVS and CDR2 is FNYEAQ. As DNA, the CDR3 is TGTGCCAGCAGCTTAGACCCCACTACCGGAGGAAAAGCTTTCTTT. Residues: CASSLDPTTGGKAFF.

A few counts support this clone. The V and J genes are TRBV5-4 and TRBJ2-1; TRBD2 agrees at 11 bases. Germline CDR1 and CDR2: SGHNT and YYREEE (reference sequence). This CDR3 comprises 17 residues. V trimming: 3 bases; J trimming: 12 bases; junction bases outside the gene matches: 17. The CDR3 loop reads CASSSRQQGLAALGQFF. DNA for the CDR3: TGTGCCAGCAGCTCGAGACAGCAGGGACTAGCGGCCCTTGGGCAGTTCTTC.

The J gene is TRBJ1-5, the V gene TRBV30; D may be TRBD1 (5 bases). V was shortened by 7 bases and J by 4 bases, with 11 bases between the two germline ends. This CDR3 has 12 residues. Germline V gives CDR1 GTSNPN, CDR2 SVGIG (reference sequence). The CDR3 loop is CASGRDNQPQHF. For the CDR3, the DNA is TGTGCCTCGGGCAGGGATAATCAGCCCCAGCATTTT. Full variable domain (remainder filled in from reference TRBV30 and TRBJ1-5): SQTIHQWPATLVQPVGSPLSLECTVEGTSNPNLYWYRQAAGRGLQLLFYSVGIGQISSEVPQNLSASRPQDRQFILSSKKLLLSDSGFYLCASGRDNQPQHFGDGTRLSIL.

The chain uses TRBV11-2 and TRBJ2-1; the match to TRBD2 covers 10 bases. J lost 9 bases, V lost 3 bases, and 2 bases had no gene match. The CDR3 totals 13 residues. The germline gives CDR1 SGHAT, CDR2 FQNNGV. In DNA, the CDR3 is TGTGCCAGCAGCTTTAGCGGGGGGACTGAGCAGTTCTTC. Translated: CASSFSGGTEQFF.

The V call is TRBV27, the J call TRBJ1-2; D unresolved. CDR1 MNHEY and CDR2 SMNVEV come from the germline V gene (reference sequence). The CDR3 is made up of 13 amino acids. With 2 bases removed from V and 5 bases from J, the gap between germline ends came to 9 bases. The CDR3 DNA sequence: TGTGCCAGCAGTTTAGCACAGTTTTATGGCTACACCTTC. It yields the protein CASSLAQFYGYTF.

The chain couples TRBV6-5 to TRBJ2-7, with TRBD1 matching 8 bases. The CDR3 contains 14 residues. CDR1 MNHEY and CDR2 SVGAGI come from the germline V gene. Trimming cost V 5 bases and J 3 bases; bases outside gene matches: 6. CDR3 DNA: TGTGCCAGCAGTGGGACCACAGGGGGCTACGAGCAGTACTTC. It yields the protein CASSGTTGGYEQYF.

V gene TRBV7-2 combines with J gene TRBJ2-5; TRBD2 matches 7 bases. With 3 bases clipped from V and 5 bases from J, the junction kept 3 bases outside the gene matches. Germline CDR1 reads SGHTA; CDR2 reads FQGNSA. The CDR3 consists of 13 residues. The CDR3 loop is CASSFGLEETQYF. In nucleotides, the CDR3 is TGTGCCAGCAGCTTCGGACTAGAGGAGACCCAGTACTTC. The full variable domain, its missing parts supplied by reference TRBV7-2 and TRBJ2-5, is GAGVSQSPSNKVTEKGKDVELRCDPISGHTALYWYRQSLGQGLEFLIYFQGNSAPDKSGLPSDRFSAERTGGSVSTLTIQRTQQEDSAVYLCASSFGLEETQYFGPGTRLLVL.

A remark on this clone: This sample includes further DNA sequences coding for the same CDR3. The rearrangement links TRBV18 to TRBJ1-5; 7 nucleotides align to TRBD1. Germline V CDR1 and CDR2: KGHSH, LQKENI. The CDR3 length is 14 residues. Trimming removed 3 bases from V and 3 bases from J; junction bases left unmatched: 2. CDR3 sequence: CASSPTGVNQPQHF. The CDR3 region has the DNA TGTGCCAGCTCACCCACAGGGGTCAATCAGCCCCAGCATTTT. Drawing the rest from reference TRBV18 and TRBJ1-5, the complete variable domain is NAGVMQNPRHLVRRRGQEARLRCSPMKGHSHVYWYRQLPEEGLKFMVYLQKENIIDESGMPKERFSAEFPKEGPSILRIQQVVRGDSAAYFCASSPTGVNQPQHFGDGTRLSIL.